This is a list of T cell receptor beta chains from one sample in a study of beta chain features in type 1 diabetes. Measured with immunoSEQ multiplex PCR; TCRdb has only the in-frame clones, and not every one. In the table there are about 620,000 clones, around a sixth of which are singletons. Sample: naive CD4+ T cells from blood. Receptors originate from a man aged 18 to 29 in good health. CDR3s include the opening cysteine and the closing phenylalanine or tryptophan. Fields, in order: CDR3 DNA, CDR3 protein, V gene, CDR3 length, clone size, J gene, D gene. D genes are given only for firm matches. The size field is filled for only some rows; it gives once, few, many or a size class.

DNA: TGCGCCAGCAGCCAACCGTCGGGGGTCTCGGATAACTATGGCTACACCTTC
CDR3: CASSQPSGVSDNYGYTF
V: TRBV4-1
length: 17
size: NA
J: TRBJ1-2
D: NA

DNA: TGTGCCAGCAGACTTAGGATACGTAGCACTGAAGCTTTCTTT
CDR3: CASRLRIRSTEAFF
V: TRBV28
length: 14
size: NA
J: TRBJ1-1
D: NA

DNA: TGTGCCAGCACCCCTCGGACACGTTCCTACGAGCAGTACTTC
CDR3: CASTPRTRSYEQYF
V: TRBV11-2
length: 14
size: NA
J: TRBJ2-7
D: NA

DNA: TGCAGCGTTAAGGGAGACGCCTACAATGAGCAGTTCTTC
CDR3: CSVKGDAYNEQFF
V: TRBV29-1
length: 13
size: few
J: TRBJ2-1
D: NA

DNA: TGTGCCAGCCAATCACAGGGGGGAAAACTGTTTTTT
CDR3: CASQSQGGKLFF
V: TRBV6-6
length: 12
size: few
J: TRBJ1-4
D: TRBD1

DNA: TGTGCCAGCAGCTCCCAGGGGGATCCGCGTTCACCCCTCCACTTT
CDR3: CASSSQGDPRSPLHF
V: TRBV7-2
length: 15
size: once
J: TRBJ1-6
D: TRBD1

DNA: TGTGCCAGCAGTTTATCGACCACTGAAGCTTTCTTT
CDR3: CASSLSTTEAFF
V: TRBV28
length: 12
size: NA
J: TRBJ1-1
D: NA

DNA: TGTGCCAGCAGCCAAGAGGCTCTGAGGACAGATACGCAGTATTTT
CDR3: CASSQEALRTDTQYF
V: TRBV14
length: 15
size: NA
J: TRBJ2-3
D: NA

DNA: TGTGCCAGCAGCTCTCCGGGGGCGGGGCCTAGCAATGAGCAGTTCTTC
CDR3: CASSSPGAGPSNEQFF
V: TRBV5-4
length: 16
size: few
J: TRBJ2-1
D: NA

DNA: TGTGCCATCATGACCAGTGAGATAAATCAGCCCCAGCATTTT
CDR3: CAIMTSEINQPQHF
V: TRBV10-3
length: 14
size: few
J: TRBJ1-5
D: NA

DNA: TGCGCCAGCAGCCAACCGTCGGGACAGGAGTATGGCTACACCTTC
CDR3: CASSQPSGQEYGYTF
V: TRBV4-1
length: 15
size: NA
J: TRBJ1-2
D: TRBD1

DNA: TGTGCCAGCAGCTTATCAGGATCCTACAATGAGCAGTTCTTC
CDR3: CASSLSGSYNEQFF
V: TRBV7-3
length: 14
size: NA
J: TRBJ2-1
D: NA

DNA: TGTGCCAGCAGCCCCGGGACAGGGACGAACACCGGGGAGCTGTTTTTT
CDR3: CASSPGTGTNTGELFF
V: TRBV4-2
length: 16
size: NA
J: TRBJ2-2
D: TRBD1

DNA: TGTGCCAGCAGAGTAGGACAGGGTCCGAGCACTGAAGCTTTCTTT
CDR3: CASRVGQGPSTEAFF
V: TRBV7-9
length: 15
size: NA
J: TRBJ1-1
D: TRBD1

DNA: TGTGCCAGCGCCCTTATGGGAATTGGGGATACGCAGTATTTT
CDR3: CASALMGIGDTQYF
V: TRBV9
length: 14
size: NA
J: TRBJ2-3
D: NA

DNA: TGTGTAGCCGGGACTAGCCCCCATAACGTGCTGTTTTTT
CDR3: CVAGTSPHNVLFF
V: TRBV6-6
length: 13
size: NA
J: TRBJ2-2
D: TRBD2

DNA: TGTGCCAGCACCCTCGAGACAGCCTATGGCTACACCTTC
CDR3: CASTLETAYGYTF
V: TRBV6-1
length: 13
size: few
J: TRBJ1-2
D: NA